This T cell receptor beta chain originates from a study of blood T cells in healthy people across ages. General study results and limits: Long-lived donors carried more naive CD4+ cells and greater diversity than aged donors.

About this clonotype: The antigen is unknown.

Combining a sample-barcoded 5' primer with a J-beta primer mix, a second PCR ran for roughly 7 to 11 cycles. TCRdb processed the 5' RACE reads anew with MiXCR; each CDR3 protein has one entry. Of 800,000 or so distinct CDR3 sequences listed, more than 20% are singletons. The CDR3 has 13 residues. Germline loops: CDR1 ENHRY, CDR2 SYGVKD. Trimming removed 6 bases from V and 16 bases from J, with 22 bases in between. The same data also went into a second study, on T cells of mothers and their children. From that paper: It was observed that no persistent microchimeric T cell clones could be detected.

The V gene is TRBV10-3, the J gene TRBJ2-1, with D unresolved. The material sequenced was blood. This sequence originates from a boy between 10 and 17 years old in good health. CDR3 DNA: TGTGCCATCAGGGAGAAGTCCTACAATGTGCACTTCTTC. This encodes CAIREKSYNVHFF.